This T cell receptor beta chain appears in the sequencing data of a study of identifying expanded T cells in peripheral blood. The CDR3 spans 12 residues. V lost 7 bases and J 1 base, leaving 8 bases between the germline ends. CDR1 and CDR2 (germline): SGHAT, FQNNGV. Sequencing used immunoSEQ multiplex PCR; TCRdb keeps in-frame clones, though not all of them. Of some 91,000 clones in the sample, approximately 90% were seen once. The source is a person aged 18 to 75 in good health. The chain has TRBV11-2 and TRBJ2-7; unclear D gene. Sequencing was done on a sample of blood. The chain's CDR3 is CASTRSSYEQYF. In DNA, the CDR3 is TGTGCCAGCACCCGGAGTTCCTACGAGCAGTACTTC. Based on the CDR3 plus reference TRBV11-2 and TRBJ2-7, the full variable domain is EAGVAQSPRYKIIEKRQSVAFWCNPISGHATLYWYQQILGQGPKLLIQFQNNGVVDDSQLPKDRFSAERLKGVDSTLKIQPAKLEDSAVYLCASTRSSYEQYFGPGTRLTVT.